This T cell receptor (beta chain) was sequenced in a study of blood T cells in healthy people across ages. Trimming stripped 1 base from V and 0 bases from J, with 6 bases between. The CDR3 is 14 amino acids. The second PCR ran roughly 6 to 11 cycles with a sample-barcoded 5' primer and J-beta primers. From the 5' RACE reads, TCRdb called clonotypes with MiXCR, one entry per CDR3 protein. The sample has 800,000 or so distinct CDR3 sequences, around 25% seen once. These same data were also listed under a study on T cells of mothers and their children. That investigation notes: Related mother-child pairs showed slightly higher but non-significant overlap than unrelated pairs.

The TCR comes from a boy between 5 and 17 years old in good health. The sample was blood. This chain links TRBV12-3 or TRBV12-4 with TRBJ2-5; unclear D gene. DNA for the CDR3: TGTGCCAGCAGTTTAGGGCCGAACCAAGAGACCCAGTACTTC. It specifies CASSLGPNQETQYF.